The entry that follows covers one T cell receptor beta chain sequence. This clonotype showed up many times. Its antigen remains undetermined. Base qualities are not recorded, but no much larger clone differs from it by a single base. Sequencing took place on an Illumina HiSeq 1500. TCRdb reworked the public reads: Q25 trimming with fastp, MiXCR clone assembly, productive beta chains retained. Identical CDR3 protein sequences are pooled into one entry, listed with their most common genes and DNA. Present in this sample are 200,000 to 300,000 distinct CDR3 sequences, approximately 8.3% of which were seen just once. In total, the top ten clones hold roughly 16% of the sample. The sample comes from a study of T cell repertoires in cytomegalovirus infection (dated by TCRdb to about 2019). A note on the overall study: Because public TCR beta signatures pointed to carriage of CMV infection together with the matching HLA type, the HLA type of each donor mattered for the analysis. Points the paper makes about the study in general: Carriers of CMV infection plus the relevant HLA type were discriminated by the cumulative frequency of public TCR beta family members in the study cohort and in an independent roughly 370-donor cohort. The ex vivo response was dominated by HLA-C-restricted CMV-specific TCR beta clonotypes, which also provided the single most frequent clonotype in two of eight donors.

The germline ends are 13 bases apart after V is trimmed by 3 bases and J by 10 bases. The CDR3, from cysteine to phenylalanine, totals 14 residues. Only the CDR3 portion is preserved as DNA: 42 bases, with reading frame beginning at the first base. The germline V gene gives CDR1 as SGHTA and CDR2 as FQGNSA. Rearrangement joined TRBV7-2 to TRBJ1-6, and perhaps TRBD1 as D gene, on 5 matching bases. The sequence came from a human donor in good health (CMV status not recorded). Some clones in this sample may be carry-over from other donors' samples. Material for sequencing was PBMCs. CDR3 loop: CASSLGRAPSPLHF. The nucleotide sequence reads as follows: TGTGCCAGCAGCTTGGGCAGGGCACCCTCACCCCTCCACTTT.